These T cell receptor beta chains were read from a single sample in a study of Graves' ophthalmopathy and Graves' hyperthyroidism. TCRdb reprocessed the multiplex PCR reads via MiXCR and lists one record per CDR3 protein. The sample holds 650,000 to 800,000 distinct CDR3 sequences, roughly 41% seen once. Material: peripheral blood. Receptor source: an adult man with Graves' ophthalmopathy. Both conserved end residues are part of each CDR3. The order of the fields is V gene, D gene, clone size, J gene, CDR3 protein, CDR3 DNA. A D gene is named only where the DNA matches it firmly. Only some rows state a clone size, as once, few, many or a class for expanded clones.

v_call: TRBV20-1; d_call: .; clone_size: many; j_call: TRBJ2-7; cdr3_aa: CSAREDRGSYEQYF; cdr3_nt: TGCAGTGCTAGAGAGGACCGGGGCTCCTACGAGCAGTACTTC
v_call: TRBV29-1; d_call: .; clone_size: many; j_call: TRBJ1-1; cdr3_aa: CSVQGTEAFF; cdr3_nt: TGCAGCGTCCAGGGCACTGAAGCTTTCTTT
v_call: TRBV29-1; d_call: .; clone_size: .; j_call: TRBJ1-2; cdr3_aa: CSLANADSYGYTF; cdr3_nt: TGCAGCTTAGCTAACGCGGACAGCTATGGCTACACCTTC
v_call: TRBV7-9; d_call: .; clone_size: .; j_call: TRBJ2-3; cdr3_aa: CASSTTRTDTQYF; cdr3_nt: TGTGCCAGCAGCACGACTCGCACAGATACGCAGTATTTT
v_call: TRBV5-5; d_call: .; clone_size: many; j_call: TRBJ2-7; cdr3_aa: CASSFDIFSYEQYF; cdr3_nt: TGTGCCAGCAGCTTTGACATCTTCTCCTACGAGCAGTACTTC
v_call: TRBV11-2; d_call: .; clone_size: .; j_call: TRBJ1-1; cdr3_aa: CATTGVNTEAFF; cdr3_nt: TGTGCCACTACAGGTGTGAACACTGAAGCTTTCTTT
v_call: TRBV25-1; d_call: .; clone_size: few; j_call: TRBJ2-1; cdr3_aa: CASSESPGIYNEQFF; cdr3_nt: TGTGCCAGCAGTGAATCCCCAGGGATCTACAATGAGCAGTTCTTC
v_call: TRBV12-3/TRBV12-4; d_call: .; clone_size: .; j_call: TRBJ2-5; cdr3_aa: CASRVTGYF; cdr3_nt: TGTGCCAGCAGGGTGACAGGGTACTTC
v_call: TRBV7-4; d_call: .; clone_size: .; j_call: TRBJ2-5; cdr3_aa: CASSVATGRTQYF; cdr3_nt: TGTGCCAGCAGCGTCGCAACGGGGAGGACCCAGTACTTC
v_call: TRBV7-8; d_call: TRBD2; clone_size: many; j_call: TRBJ2-5; cdr3_aa: CASTGGETQYF; cdr3_nt: TGTGCCAGCACCGGGGGGGAGACCCAGTACTTC
v_call: TRBV29-1; d_call: TRBD2; clone_size: .; j_call: TRBJ2-5; cdr3_aa: CSLGLALGYQETQYF; cdr3_nt: TGCAGCCTAGGACTAGCCCTTGGGTACCAAGAGACCCAGTACTTC
v_call: TRBV7-6; d_call: .; clone_size: many; j_call: TRBJ2-5; cdr3_aa: CASSLSLVETQYF; cdr3_nt: TGTGCCAGCAGCTTATCATTAGTGGAGACCCAGTACTTC
v_call: TRBV16; d_call: .; clone_size: .; j_call: TRBJ1-4; cdr3_aa: CASSQSTRGFEKLFF; cdr3_nt: TGTGCCAGCAGCCAATCTACCAGGGGTTTCGAAAAACTGTTTTTT
v_call: TRBV27; d_call: .; clone_size: .; j_call: TRBJ2-7; cdr3_aa: CASSSWTVREQYF; cdr3_nt: TGTGCCAGCAGTTCTTGGACGGTTCGGGAGCAGTACTTC
v_call: TRBV6-1; d_call: TRBD1; clone_size: .; j_call: TRBJ1-4; cdr3_aa: CASRNEGQGYERLFF; cdr3_nt: TGTGCCAGCAGAAACGAGGGACAGGGTTATGAAAGACTGTTTTTT
v_call: TRBV9; d_call: TRBD1; clone_size: once; j_call: TRBJ1-2; cdr3_aa: CASSTGVIGGYTF; cdr3_nt: TGTGCCAGCAGCACAGGGGTTATTGGTGGCTACACCTTC